Listed below are T cell receptor beta chains from one sample, sequenced in a study of T cell repertoires in cytomegalovirus infection. No antigen has been identified for these receptors. TCRdb re-derived calls from the reads in MiXCR, one entry per CDR3 protein. The sample consists of around 710,000 distinct CDR3 sequences, 25% to 30% of them appearing once. Sample: cultured CD8+ T cells from PBMCs, taken from culture after CMV antigen stimulation. The receptors stem from a human donor in good health (CMV status not recorded). Some clones in this sample may be carry-over from other donors' samples. Both conserved end residues are part of each CDR3. The D gene is left open where the match is weak. For some rows the clone size is stated as once, few or many, or as a class when expanded; others skip it.

>TRBJ1-1|TRBV7-6|many|NA
CASSPTGTGEAFF
TGTGCCAGCAGCCCCACAGGGACTGGTGAAGCTTTCTTT
>TRBJ2-3|TRBV10-3|NA|NA
CAISADAADTQYF
TGTGCCATCAGTGCCGACGCAGCAGATACGCAGTATTTT
>TRBJ2-3|TRBV10-3|few|NA
CAMANRDGTDTQYF
TGTGCCATGGCTAACAGGGATGGCACAGATACGCAGTATTTT
>TRBJ2-4|TRBV4-1|NA|NA
CASSQVQIGKNIQYF
TGCGCCAGCAGCCAGGTACAGATTGGGAAAAACATTCAGTACTTC
>TRBJ2-1|TRBV10-3|few|NA
CAISESWGGAPNEQFF
TGTGCCATCAGTGAGTCTTGGGGGGGGGCCCCCAATGAGCAGTTCTTC
>TRBJ2-5|TRBV7-9|few|TRBD1
CASSPPDREETQYF
TGTGCCAGCAGCCCGCCGGACAGGGAAGAGACCCAGTACTTC
>TRBJ2-5|TRBV4-3|NA|TRBD1
CASSRDSFQETQYF
TGCGCCAGCAGTAGGGACAGCTTCCAAGAGACCCAGTACTTC
>TRBJ1-5|TRBV28|NA|TRBD1
CASRPDRAGGNQPQHF
TGTGCCAGCAGGCCGGACAGGGCTGGGGGCAATCAGCCCCAGCATTTT
>TRBJ2-2|TRBV4-3|few|NA
CASSQDQTRGTGELFF
TGCGCCAGCAGCCAAGATCAGACTAGAGGGACCGGGGAGCTGTTTTTT
>TRBJ1-1|TRBV10-3|few|NA
CAISEHTGPNTEAFF
TGTGCCATCAGTGAGCACACAGGACCGAACACTGAAGCTTTCTTT
>TRBJ1-2|TRBV7-9|once|NA
CARSSARVAGYGYTF
TGTGCCCGCAGCTCCGCTAGGGTAGCGGGGTATGGCTACACCTTC
>TRBJ1-2|TRBV7-6|many|NA
CASSPDNYGYTF
TGTGCCAGCAGCCCTGATAACTATGGCTACACCTTC
>TRBJ1-1|TRBV5-1|few|NA
CASNEGSANTEAFF
TGCGCTAGCAACGAGGGGAGCGCGAACACTGAAGCTTTCTTT
>TRBJ1-2|TRBV12-3/TRBV12-4|NA|NA
CANSFRGENYGYTF
TGTGCCAACAGTTTCAGGGGAGAGAACTATGGCTACACCTTC